This T cell receptor beta chain was observed in a study of cytomegalovirus exposure and HLA in healthy donors (TCRdb year 2017). General notes on the study: According to a later analysis, one platform produced both the 120 validation repertoires and the 620 or so repertoires of the first cohort. The study was designed to test whether signatures of past pathogen exposure could be identified by cataloging public T cell receptors. Along with the approximately 650-subject first cohort, a separate validation cohort of around 110 different subjects was used. To predict cytomegalovirus infection status, the study combined high-throughput TCR immunosequencing, statistical association of individual TCRs with disease status, and machine learning. General findings and caveats noted by the study authors: Of the cluster scores, roughly 95% were above 0 in a later analysis, which found that TCRs clustered in the first cohort also tended to co-occur in the 95 to 150 validation repertoires. The classifier was reported to diagnose cytomegalovirus status with high specificity and sensitivity in both the original and validation cohorts. In the study, around 150 TCR beta chains were listed as associated with cytomegalovirus. While some public TCRs were present in many individuals, most TCR sequences turned up only very rarely across donors. The authors suggested that the approach could potentially be extended to other disease states and immunological phenotypes. A few of the identified cytomegalovirus-associated TCR beta chains were confirmed in vitro to be specific for cytomegalovirus antigens. A later analysis lacked HLA typing for the validation cohort, so it scored co-occurrence in that cohort across all 110 or so repertoires.

The table lists this clone with a count of one. The specificity of this receptor is unknown. Base-call qualities are not available, and no considerably larger clone is one nucleotide away. The CDR3 covers 15 residues, taking in both the cysteine and the phenylalanine. This entry keeps only the CDR3 DNA: 45 bases, framed from base 1. The CDR1 and CDR2 encoded by the germline V gene are SGHAT and FQNNGV. Here V drops 5 bases and J drops 5 bases, and the junction holds 6 bases not matched to any gene. Libraries were built with the immunoSEQ multiplex PCR assay. In the paper's pipeline: A statistical classification framework was built for diagnosing cytomegalovirus status from the catalog of TCR beta chain sequences. The clones in this table, taken by TCRdb from immuneACCESS, are in-frame only. Not every clone is retained; where verified, under half of the shortfall comes from an unresolved V gene, and the cause of the rest is unknown. That table supplies the V and J calls and clone size; D and trimming were determined from the DNA. This sample gives 130,000 to 150,000 clones in total; about 90% of them show up just once. The ten largest clones capture just under 8% of the sample.

The donors belonged to the validation cohort of 120 subjects, which was separate from the roughly 700-subject first cohort. The material sequenced was PBMCs. The sequence derives from a woman aged 18 to 35 in good health and CMV-seropositive. This chain joins TRBV11-2 to TRBJ1-5, with 10 junctional bases fitting TRBD1. The nucleotide sequence is given as TGTGCCAGCAGCCTGGACAGGGGGTGGGATCAGCCCCAGCATTTT. Its translation is CASSLDRGWDQPQHF.